A selection of T cell receptor beta chains follows, all from one sample in a study of T cells in Graves' hyperthyroidism and ophthalmopathy. One entry per CDR3 protein, called by TCRdb with MiXCR from the multiplex PCR reads. The data contain around 600,000 distinct CDR3 sequences, around 15% of them singletons. Material: blood. All receptors derive from a woman aged 40 to 50 with Graves' ophthalmopathy. CDR3s include the opening cysteine and the closing phenylalanine or tryptophan. A D gene is named only where the DNA matches it firmly. The size entry is marked missing in some rows and otherwise reads once, few, many or a size class.

clone_size j_call d_call v_call cdr3_nt cdr3_aa
- TRBJ2-5 TRBD1 TRBV2 TGTGCCAGCGGACAGGGGCCGGGGACCCAGTACTTC CASGQGPGTQYF
few TRBJ2-1 - TRBV6-1 TGTGCCAGCCTTTCGAGACAGGAGAGCTCCTACAATGAGCAGTTCTTC CASLSRQESSYNEQFF
few TRBJ1-3 - TRBV28 TGTGCCAGCAGTTTAAGCGGGACGACTGGAAACACCATATATTTT CASSLSGTTGNTIYF
- TRBJ2-5 - TRBV19 TGTGCCAGTAGTCCTACTGACTATCTAACTTACCAAGAGACCCAGTACTTC CASSPTDYLTYQETQYF
many TRBJ2-7 TRBD1 TRBV15 TGTGCCACCAGCAGCGGGACAGGGGGCAGGTACGAGCAGTACTTC CATSSGTGGRYEQYF
many TRBJ1-5 - TRBV20-1 TGCAGTGCTAGTGCGGGGGGGGACGGAGAGTATAGCAATCAGCCCCAGCATTTT CSASAGGDGEYSNQPQHF
- TRBJ2-3 TRBD2 TRBV7-8 TGTGCCAGCAGCTTAGTCGAAGGCGGGAGTCGAAATACGCAGTATTTT CASSLVEGGSRNTQYF
- TRBJ1-5 TRBD1 TRBV7-9 TGTGCCAGCAGCTCACACCGGGACAGTCAGCCCCAGCATTTT CASSSHRDSQPQHF
few TRBJ2-6 TRBD2 TRBV28 TGTGCCAGCAGTTCGGGGGGTCGATCTGGGGCCAACGTCCTGACTTTC CASSSGGRSGANVLTF
few TRBJ2-5 - TRBV18 TGTGCCAGCTCACCAGTGGACCAAGAGACCCAGTACTTC CASSPVDQETQYF
many TRBJ2-4 - TRBV12-3/TRBV12-4 TGTGCCAGCAGTTTTACGCGGTACATTCAGTACTTC CASSFTRYIQYF
- TRBJ2-1 TRBD1 TRBV29-1 TGCAGCGCAGACCCCGGGACAGGGGGCCTGACGCCCTACAATGAGCAGTTCTTC CSADPGTGGLTPYNEQFF
few TRBJ2-2 - TRBV12-5 TGTGCTAGTGGTTTGGAGGTTCCCGGGGAGCTGTTTTTT CASGLEVPGELFF
many TRBJ1-4 - TRBV18 TGTGCCAGCTCACCTACGCGGGGGGCTAATGAAAAACTGTTTTTT CASSPTRGANEKLFF
many TRBJ2-7 - TRBV11-2 TGTGCCAGCAGCTTAGTCGGACAGCACGAGCAGTACTTC CASSLVGQHEQYF
many TRBJ2-3 - TRBV2 TGTGCCAGCAGCCGGGCCACCACAGATACGCAGTATTTT CASSRATTDTQYF
few TRBJ2-3 - TRBV2 TGTGCCAGCAGTGGCCAGCCGATTAGCACAGATACGCAGTATTTT CASSGQPISTDTQYF
many TRBJ1-1 - TRBV7-3 TGTGCAAGTAAGGTTTGGATGAACACTGAAGCTTTCTTT CASKVWMNTEAFF
many TRBJ2-3 - TRBV12-3/TRBV12-4 TGTGCCAGCAGTTTTCGGTGGGGGGCCAGCACAGATACGCAGTATTTT CASSFRWGASTDTQYF
- TRBJ2-6 TRBD2 TRBV7-9 TGTGCCAGCAGCTCCGCTCCGGGACTAGCGGGGGCTGGGGCCAACGTCCTGACTTTC CASSSAPGLAGAGANVLTF
- TRBJ2-2 - TRBV7-9 TGTGCCAGCAGCTTAACAAACTCAGACACCGGGGAGCTGTTTTTT CASSLTNSDTGELFF
- TRBJ1-3 - TRBV2 TGTGCCAGCAGTGGGCTTCTCATCGGAAACACCATATATTTT CASSGLLIGNTIYF
many TRBJ2-1 - TRBV3-1 TGTGCCAGCAGCCAAGGGCTAAGGGACTACAATGAGCAGTTCTTC CASSQGLRDYNEQFF
many TRBJ2-5 - TRBV11-2 TGTGCCAGCCGAACGGGGGCGGGAGACCTCCAAGAGACCCAGTACTTC CASRTGAGDLQETQYF
- TRBJ1-3 - TRBV28 TGTGCCAGCAGTTTTTCGCGTAGGGCAGGGGCTGGAAACACCATATATTTT CASSFSRRAGAGNTIYF